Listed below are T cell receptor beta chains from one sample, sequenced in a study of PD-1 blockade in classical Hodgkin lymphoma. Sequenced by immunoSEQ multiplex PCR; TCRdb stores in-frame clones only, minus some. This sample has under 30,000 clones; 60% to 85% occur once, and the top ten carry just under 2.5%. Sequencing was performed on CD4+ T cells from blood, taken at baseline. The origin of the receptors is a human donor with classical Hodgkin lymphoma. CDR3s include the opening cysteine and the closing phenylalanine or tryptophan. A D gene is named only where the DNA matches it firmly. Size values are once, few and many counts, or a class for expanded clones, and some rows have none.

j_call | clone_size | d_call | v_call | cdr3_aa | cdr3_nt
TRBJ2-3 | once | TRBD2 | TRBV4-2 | CASSQDLPTSGGPDTQYF | TGTGCCAGCAGCCAAGACCTACCAACTAGCGGGGGACCGGATACGCAGTATTTT
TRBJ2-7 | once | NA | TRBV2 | CASGFTGTDPDEQYF | TGTGCCAGCGGGTTTACCGGGACCGATCCGGACGAGCAGTACTTC
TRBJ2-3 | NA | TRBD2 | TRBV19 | CASSIRRRGASTDTQYF | TGTGCCAGTAGTATAAGACGGCGGGGGGCGAGCACAGATACGCAGTATTTT
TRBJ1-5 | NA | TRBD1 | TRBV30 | CAWGQGAVQPQHF | TGTGCCTGGGGACAGGGGGCAGTACAGCCCCAGCATTTT
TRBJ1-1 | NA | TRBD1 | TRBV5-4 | CASSSRDRGRTEAFF | TGTGCCAGCAGCTCCCGGGACAGGGGTCGCACTGAAGCTTTCTTT
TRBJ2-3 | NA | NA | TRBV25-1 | CASSDSRTIDTQYF | TGTGCCAGCAGTGATAGCCGGACGATAGATACGCAGTATTTT
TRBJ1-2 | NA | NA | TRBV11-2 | CASSLDSRNYGYTF | TGTGCCAGCAGCCTCGACAGTAGGAACTATGGCTACACCTTC
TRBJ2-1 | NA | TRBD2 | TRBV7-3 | CASSLIPLAGLSNEQFF | TGTGCCAGCAGCTTAATACCCCTAGCGGGGCTGAGCAATGAGCAGTTCTTC
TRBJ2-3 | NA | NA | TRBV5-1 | CASSLDLGTDTQYF | TGCGCCAGCAGCTTGGACCTAGGCACAGATACGCAGTATTTT
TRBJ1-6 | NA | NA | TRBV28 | CASSLPRATSYNSPLHF | TGTGCCAGCAGTTTGCCAAGGGCCACCTCCTATAATTCACCCCTCCACTTT
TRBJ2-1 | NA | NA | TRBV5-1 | CASSGGDQWDEQFF | TGCGCCAGCAGCGGAGGGGACCAGTGGGATGAGCAGTTCTTC
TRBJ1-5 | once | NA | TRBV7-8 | CASSRRSGPQHF | TGTGCCAGCAGCCGCAGAAGTGGTCCCCAGCATTTT
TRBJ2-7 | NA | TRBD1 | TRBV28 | CASRTGGRYEQYF | TGTGCCTCTCGGACAGGGGGACGCTACGAGCAGTACTTC
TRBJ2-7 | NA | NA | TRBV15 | CATSSLDSSGIHF | TGTGCCACCAGCAGCCTTGACTCCTCCGGGATTCACTTC
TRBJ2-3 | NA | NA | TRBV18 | CASSRHAGLTSTDTQYF | TGTGCCAGCTCCAGGCACGCGGGATTAACTAGCACAGATACGCAGTATTTT
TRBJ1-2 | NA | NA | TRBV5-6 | CASSFPLRTDVNYGYTF | TGTGCCAGCAGCTTCCCTCTGCGGACAGACGTTAACTATGGCTACACCTTC
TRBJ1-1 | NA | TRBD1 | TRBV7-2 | CASSLTGGAGYTEAFF | TGTGCCAGCAGCCTGACAGGGGGCGCTGGTTACACTGAAGCTTTCTTT
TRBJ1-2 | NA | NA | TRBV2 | CASSGIPPGVEMGGYTF | TGTGCCAGCAGTGGGATCCCCCCGGGAGTGGAAATGGGTGGCTACACCTTC
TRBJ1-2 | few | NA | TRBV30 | CAWSVTAYGYTF | TGTGCCTGGAGTGTAACAGCCTATGGCTACACCTTC
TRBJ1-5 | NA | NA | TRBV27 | CASQLRRDQPQHF | TGTGCCAGCCAACTCCGGAGGGATCAGCCCCAGCATTTT
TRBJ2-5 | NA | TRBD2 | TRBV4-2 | CASSPLQAGVVETQYF | TGTGCCAGCAGCCCTCTTCAGGCGGGGGTGGTGGAGACCCAGTACTTC
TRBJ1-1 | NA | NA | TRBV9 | CASSVQLNTEAFF | TGTGCCAGCAGCGTCCAGCTAAACACTGAAGCTTTCTTT
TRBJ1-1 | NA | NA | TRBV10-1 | CASSEKGRAEAFF | TGCGCCAGCAGTGAAAAGGGGAGGGCTGAAGCTTTCTTT
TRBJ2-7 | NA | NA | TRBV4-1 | CASSQEGQLSSYEQYF | TGCGCCAGCAGCCAAGAGGGTCAGCTTAGCTCCTACGAGCAGTACTTC
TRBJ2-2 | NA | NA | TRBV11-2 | CASSLDPNRVVTGELFF | TGTGCCAGCAGCTTAGATCCAAACAGGGTAGTCACCGGGGAGCTGTTTTTT
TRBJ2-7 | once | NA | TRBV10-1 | CASSKRDRSPHEQYF | TGCGCCAGCAGTAAGCGGGACAGATCCCCCCACGAGCAGTACTTC
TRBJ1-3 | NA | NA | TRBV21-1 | CASSHRGAGNTIYF | TGTGCCAGCAGTCACCGAGGGGCTGGAAACACCATATATTTT
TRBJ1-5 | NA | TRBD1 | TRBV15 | CATRGTGAKPQHF | TGTGCCACCAGAGGGACAGGGGCGAAGCCCCAGCATTTT
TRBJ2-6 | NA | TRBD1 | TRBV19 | CASSIGWWDRVSGANVLTF | TGTGCCAGTAGTATTGGTTGGTGGGACAGGGTGTCCGGGGCCAACGTCCTGACTTTC